This T cell receptor (beta chain) comes out of a study of blood T cell repertoires in COVID-19. Profiled with immunoSEQ multiplex PCR; TCRdb holds only in-frame clones, not every one. The sample lists 300,000 to 350,000 clones, about 90% occurring once. Sequenced sample: PBMCs or T cells enriched from blood (not recorded which). The origin of this receptor is a woman aged 25-40 years who had recovered from COVID-19.

CDR3 amino acids: CASRGGLAGANVLTF. In DNA, the CDR3 is TGTGCCAGCAGGGGAGGACTGGCTGGGGCCAACGTCCTGACTTTC. V usage is TRBV5-4 and J usage is TRBJ2-6, with D maybe TRBD2 (6 bases). Germline values: CDR1 SGHNT, CDR2 YYREEE (reference sequence). The length of the CDR3 is 15 residues. V lost 5 bases, J lost 2 bases, and 11 bases lay in between.